This paragraph reports one T cell receptor beta chain. Its matching antigen is unknown. This PCR relied on a set of 60 Vbeta primers and 13 Jbeta primers. Generated by immunoSEQ multiplex PCR, the TCRdb table keeps only in-frame clones and is missing some. The sample has 150,000 to 200,000 clones, around 80% seen once; the top ten hold approximately 1.4%. These data come from a study of cytomegalovirus exposure and HLA in healthy donors. Whole-study findings and limits: Association with HLA alleles at 0.05 false discovery rate was found for 15,000 to 20,000 TCR beta sequences in a later analysis. In a later analysis, V- and J-gene trimming of beta chains associated with a DCLRE1C missense variant, replicated independently. A cluster of highly shared sequence variants was likely a sequencing artifact.

Donors consisted of healthy bone marrow donors. There are 15 residues in the CDR3. The J segment lost 0 bases and the V segment lost 7 bases, leaving 8 bases of the junction unmatched. From germline, CDR1 is MNHNY and CDR2 SVGAGI (reference sequence). The TCR sequence derives from a man aged 35 to 55 in good health and CMV-seronegative. Sequenced material: PBMCs. The genes are TRBV6-6 and TRBJ1-1, with TRBD1 matching 7 bases. CDR3 residues: CASNLQGIMNTEAFF. The DNA for the CDR3 is TGTGCCAGCAACCTACAGGGGATTATGAACACTGAAGCTTTCTTT.